The source of this T cell receptor beta chain is a study of blood T cells in healthy people across ages. Findings of the study overall: Naive CD4+ cells and diversity were both higher in long-lived donors than in aged donors.

Together with a sample-barcoded 5' primer, a J-beta primer mix was included in a second PCR lasting about 6 to 11 cycles. Using its own MiXCR run on the 5' RACE reads, TCRdb lists one record per CDR3 protein. Found here are 630,000 or so distinct CDR3 sequences, roughly 32% of them singletons; the top ten hold approximately 15%. A note on this clonotype: Its target is not known. A much more abundant neighbour one base away suggests this may be a read error.

The V gene lost 4 bases and the J gene lost 5 bases, with 17 bases spanning the gap. The germline V gene has CDR1 MGHDK and CDR2 SYGVNS. This CDR3 contains 15 residues. The gene calls are TRBV25-1 and TRBJ2-5, with no clear D. The source of this sequence is a woman aged 80 or over in good health. Material for sequencing was blood. Here the CDR3 DNA reads TGTGCCAGCAGTGCACCCAAAGGGATGGTCGAGACCCAGTACTTC. Protein product: CASSAPKGMVETQYF.